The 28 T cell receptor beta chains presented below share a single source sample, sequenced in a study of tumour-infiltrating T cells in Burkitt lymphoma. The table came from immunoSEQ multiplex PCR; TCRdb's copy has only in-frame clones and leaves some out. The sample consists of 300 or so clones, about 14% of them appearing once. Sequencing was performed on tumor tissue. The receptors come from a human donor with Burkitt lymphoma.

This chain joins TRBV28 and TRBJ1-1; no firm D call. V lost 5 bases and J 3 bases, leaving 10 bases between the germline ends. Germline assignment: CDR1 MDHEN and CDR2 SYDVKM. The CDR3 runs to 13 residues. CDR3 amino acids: CASSLPGYTEAFF. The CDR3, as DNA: TGTGCCAGCAGTCTCCCAGGATACACTGAAGCTTTCTTT. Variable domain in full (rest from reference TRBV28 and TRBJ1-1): DVKVTQSSRYLVKRTGEKVFLECVQDMDHENMFWYRQDPGLGLRLIYFSYDVKMKEKGDIPEGYSVSREKKERFSLILESASTNQTSMYLCASSLPGYTEAFFGQGTRLTVV.

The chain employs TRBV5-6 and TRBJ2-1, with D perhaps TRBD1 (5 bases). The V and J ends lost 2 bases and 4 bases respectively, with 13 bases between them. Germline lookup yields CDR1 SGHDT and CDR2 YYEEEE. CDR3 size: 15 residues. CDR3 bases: TGTGCCAGCAGCTTAGGGGCTTTGATATACAATGAGCAGTTCTTC. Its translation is CASSLGALIYNEQFF.

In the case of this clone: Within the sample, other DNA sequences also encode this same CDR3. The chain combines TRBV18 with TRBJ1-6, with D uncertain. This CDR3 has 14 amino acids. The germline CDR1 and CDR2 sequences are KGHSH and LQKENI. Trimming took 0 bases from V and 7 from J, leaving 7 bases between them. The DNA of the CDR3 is TGTGCCAGCTCACCACCGGGAGCAAATTCACCCCTCCACTTT. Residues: CASSPPGANSPLHF.

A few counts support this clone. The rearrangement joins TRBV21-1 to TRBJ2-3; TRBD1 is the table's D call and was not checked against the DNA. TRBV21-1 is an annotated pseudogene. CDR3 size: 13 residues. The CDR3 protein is CASSRQGTDTQYF. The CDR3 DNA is TGTGCCAGCTCTAGACAGGGCACAGATACGCAGTATTTT.

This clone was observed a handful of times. Written as DNA, the CDR3 is TGTGCCAGCAGCCGAGGGATACCCGGCGGCAAGAACACTGAAGCTTTCTTT. Translation: CASSRGIPGGKNTEAFF. V is TRBV7-6 and J is TRBJ1-1; D remains ambiguous. The CDR3 runs to 17 residues. The V gene's germline CDR1 is SGHVS and CDR2 FNYEAQ. V lost 5 bases and J lost 1, with 20 bases in between.

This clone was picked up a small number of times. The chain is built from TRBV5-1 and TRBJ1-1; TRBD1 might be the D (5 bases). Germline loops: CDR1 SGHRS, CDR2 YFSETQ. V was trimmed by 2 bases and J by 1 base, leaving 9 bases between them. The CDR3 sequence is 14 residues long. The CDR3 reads CASSLLGTNTEAFF. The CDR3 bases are TGCGCCAGCAGCTTACTGGGGACGAACACTGAAGCTTTCTTT. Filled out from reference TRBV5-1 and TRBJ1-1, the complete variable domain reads KAGVTQTPRYLIKTRGQQVTLSCSPISGHRSVSWYQQTPGQGLQFLFEYFSETQRNKGNFPGRFSGRQFSNSRSEMNVSTLELGDSALYLCASSLLGTNTEAFFGQGTRLTVV.

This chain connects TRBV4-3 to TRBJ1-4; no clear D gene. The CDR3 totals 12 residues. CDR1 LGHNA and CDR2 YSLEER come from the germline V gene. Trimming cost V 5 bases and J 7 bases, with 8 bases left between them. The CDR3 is CASSLTGEKLFF. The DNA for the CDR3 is TGCGCCAGCAGCTTGACTGGTGAAAAACTGTTTTTT.

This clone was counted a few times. The CDR3: CASLRVPGQASYEQYF. The CDR3 DNA is TGTGCCAGCTTAAGGGTCCCGGGACAGGCCTCCTACGAGCAGTACTTC. The chain uses TRBV2 and TRBJ2-7, with 8 bases aligning to TRBD1. Looked up from germline, CDR1 is SNHLY and CDR2 is FYNNEI. The V segment lost 8 bases and the J segment 0 bases; nucleotides outside the gene matches: 12. This CDR3 contains 16 residues.

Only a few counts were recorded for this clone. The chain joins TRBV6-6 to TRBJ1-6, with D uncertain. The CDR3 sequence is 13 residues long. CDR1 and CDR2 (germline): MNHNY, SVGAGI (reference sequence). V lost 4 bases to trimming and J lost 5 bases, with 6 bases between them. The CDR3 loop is CASSSDHNSPLHF. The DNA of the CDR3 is TGTGCCAGCAGTTCAGACCATAATTCACCCCTCCACTTT.

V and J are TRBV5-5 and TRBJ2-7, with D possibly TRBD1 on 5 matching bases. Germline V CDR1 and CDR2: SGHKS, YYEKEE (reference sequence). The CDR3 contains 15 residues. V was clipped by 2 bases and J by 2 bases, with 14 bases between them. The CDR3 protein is CASSFLQGPTYEQYF. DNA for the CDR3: TGTGCCAGCAGCTTTCTTCAGGGTCCCACCTACGAGCAGTACTTC.

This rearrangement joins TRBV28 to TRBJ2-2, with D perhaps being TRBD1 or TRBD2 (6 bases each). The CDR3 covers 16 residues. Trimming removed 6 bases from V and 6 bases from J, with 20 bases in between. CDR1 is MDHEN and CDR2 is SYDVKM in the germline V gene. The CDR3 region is CASSPAAGGRSGELFF. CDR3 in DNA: TGTGCCAGCAGCCCTGCCGCCGGGGGCCGGTCCGGGGAGCTGTTTTTT.

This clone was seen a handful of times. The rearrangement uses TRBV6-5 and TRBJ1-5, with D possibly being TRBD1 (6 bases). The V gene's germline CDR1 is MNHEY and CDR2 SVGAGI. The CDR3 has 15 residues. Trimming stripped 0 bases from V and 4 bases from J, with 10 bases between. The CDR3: CASSYSGGGNQPQHF. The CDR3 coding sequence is TGTGCCAGCAGTTACTCGGGGGGCGGGAATCAGCCCCAGCATTTT.

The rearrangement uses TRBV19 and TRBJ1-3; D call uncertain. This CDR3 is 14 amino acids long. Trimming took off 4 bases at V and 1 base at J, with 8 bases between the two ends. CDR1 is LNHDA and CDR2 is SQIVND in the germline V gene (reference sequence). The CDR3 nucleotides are TGTGCCAGTAGTACCCGAGGATCTGGAAACACCATATATTTT. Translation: CASSTRGSGNTIYF.

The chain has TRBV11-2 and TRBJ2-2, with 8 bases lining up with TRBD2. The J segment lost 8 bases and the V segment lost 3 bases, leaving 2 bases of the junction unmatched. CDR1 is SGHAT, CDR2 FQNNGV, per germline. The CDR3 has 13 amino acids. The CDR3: CASSFSSGGELFF. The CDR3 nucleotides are TGTGCCAGCAGCTTTTCTAGCGGGGGGGAGCTGTTTTTT. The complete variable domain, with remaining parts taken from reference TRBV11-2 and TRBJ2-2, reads EAGVAQSPRYKIIEKRQSVAFWCNPISGHATLYWYQQILGQGPKLLIQFQNNGVVDDSQLPKDRFSAERLKGVDSTLKIQPAKLEDSAVYLCASSFSSGGELFFGEGSRLTVL.

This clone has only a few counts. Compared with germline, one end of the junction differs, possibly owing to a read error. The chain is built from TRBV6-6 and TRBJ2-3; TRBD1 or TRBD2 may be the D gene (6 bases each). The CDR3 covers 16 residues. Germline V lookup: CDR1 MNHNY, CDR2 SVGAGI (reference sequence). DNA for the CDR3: TGTGTCAGCGGCCCTTGGGGGGCCGGCCTCACAGATACGCAGTATTTT. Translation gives CVSGPWGAGLTDTQYF.

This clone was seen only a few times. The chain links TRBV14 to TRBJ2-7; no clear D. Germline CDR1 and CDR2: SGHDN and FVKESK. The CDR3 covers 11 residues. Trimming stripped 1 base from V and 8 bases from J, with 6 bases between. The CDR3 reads CASSQVGKQYF. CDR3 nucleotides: TGTGCCAGCAGCCAAGTAGGGAAGCAGTACTTC.

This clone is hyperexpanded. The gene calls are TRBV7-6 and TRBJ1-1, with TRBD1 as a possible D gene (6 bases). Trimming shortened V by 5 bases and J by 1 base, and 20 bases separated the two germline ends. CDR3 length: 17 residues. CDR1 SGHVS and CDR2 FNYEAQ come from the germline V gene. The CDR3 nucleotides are TGTGCCAGCAGCCGAGGGACACCCGGCGGCAAGAACACTGAAGCTTTCTTT. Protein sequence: CASSRGTPGGKNTEAFF.

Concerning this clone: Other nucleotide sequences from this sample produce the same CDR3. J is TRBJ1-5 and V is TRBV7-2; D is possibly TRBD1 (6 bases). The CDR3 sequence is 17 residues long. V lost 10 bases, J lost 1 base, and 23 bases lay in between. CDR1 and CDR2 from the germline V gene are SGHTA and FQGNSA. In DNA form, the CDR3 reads TGTGCCACTAGAGGCGGGACACACGGTGGGAGCAATCAGCCCCAGCATTTT. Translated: CATRGGTHGGSNQPQHF.

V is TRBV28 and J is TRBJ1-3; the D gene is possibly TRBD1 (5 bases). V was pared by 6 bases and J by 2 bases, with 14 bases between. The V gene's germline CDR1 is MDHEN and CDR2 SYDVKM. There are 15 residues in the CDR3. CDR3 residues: CASRGTKPPGNTIYF. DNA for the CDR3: TGTGCCAGCAGGGGGACCAAACCGCCTGGAAACACCATATATTTT. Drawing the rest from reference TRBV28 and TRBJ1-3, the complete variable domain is DVKVTQSSRYLVKRTGEKVFLECVQDMDHENMFWYRQDPGLGLRLIYFSYDVKMKEKGDIPEGYSVSREKKERFSLILESASTNQTSMYLCASRGTKPPGNTIYFGEGSWLTVV.

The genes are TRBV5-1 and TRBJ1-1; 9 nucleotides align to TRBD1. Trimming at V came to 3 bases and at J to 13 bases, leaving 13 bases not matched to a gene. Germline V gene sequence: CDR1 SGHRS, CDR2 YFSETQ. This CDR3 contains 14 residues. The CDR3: CASSSTTTGGKDFF. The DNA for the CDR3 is TGCGCCAGCAGCTCAACTACAACAGGGGGCAAGGATTTCTTT.

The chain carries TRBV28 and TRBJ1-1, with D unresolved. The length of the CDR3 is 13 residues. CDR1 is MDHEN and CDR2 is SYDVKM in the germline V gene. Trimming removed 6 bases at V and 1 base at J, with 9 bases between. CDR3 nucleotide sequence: TGTGCCAGCAGAGTCCGGACGAACACTGAAGCTTTCTTT. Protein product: CASRVRTNTEAFF.

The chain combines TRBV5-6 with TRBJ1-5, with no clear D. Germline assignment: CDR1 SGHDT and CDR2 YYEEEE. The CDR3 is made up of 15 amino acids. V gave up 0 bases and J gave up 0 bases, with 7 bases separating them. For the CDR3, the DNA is TGTGCCAGCAGCTTGGGAGACTATAGCAATCAGCCCCAGCATTTT. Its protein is CASSLGDYSNQPQHF. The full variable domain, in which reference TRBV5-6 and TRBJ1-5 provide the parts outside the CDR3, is DAGVTQSPTHLIKTRGQQVTLRCSPKSGHDTVSWYQQALGQGPQFIFQYYEEEERQRGNFPDRFSGHQFPNYSSELNVNALLLGDSALYLCASSLGDYSNQPQHFGDGTRLSIL.

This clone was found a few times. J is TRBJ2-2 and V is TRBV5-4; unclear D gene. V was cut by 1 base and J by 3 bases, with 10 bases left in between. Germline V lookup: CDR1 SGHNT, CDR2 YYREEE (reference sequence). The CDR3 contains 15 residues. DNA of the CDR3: TGTGCCAGCAGCTTGCAGATACCGTACACCGGGGAGCTGTTTTTT. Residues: CASSLQIPYTGELFF.

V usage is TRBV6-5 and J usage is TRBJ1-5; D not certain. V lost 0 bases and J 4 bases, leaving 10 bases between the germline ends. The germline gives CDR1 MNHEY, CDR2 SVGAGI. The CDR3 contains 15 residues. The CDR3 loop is CASSYSSGINQPQHF. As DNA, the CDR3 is TGTGCCAGCAGTTACTCGTCCGGGATTAATCAGCCCCAGCATTTT.

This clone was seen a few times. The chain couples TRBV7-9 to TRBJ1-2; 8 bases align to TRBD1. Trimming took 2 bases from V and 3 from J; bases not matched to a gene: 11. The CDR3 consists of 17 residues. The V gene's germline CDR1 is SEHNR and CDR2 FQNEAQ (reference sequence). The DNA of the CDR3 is TGTGCCAGCAGCTTAAACAGGGGGAGAAAATATGACTATGGCTACACCTTC. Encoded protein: CASSLNRGRKYDYGYTF.

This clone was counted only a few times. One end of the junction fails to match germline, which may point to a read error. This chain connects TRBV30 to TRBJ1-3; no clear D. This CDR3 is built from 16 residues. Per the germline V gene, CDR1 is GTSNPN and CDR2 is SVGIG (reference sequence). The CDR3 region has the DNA TGTGCCTGGAACCGCCCCGGACTGACTTCTGGAAACACCAGATATTTT. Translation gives CAWNRPGLTSGNTRYF.

The chain's CDR3 is CASSSWDRPNSPLHF. The CDR3 nucleotides read TGTGCCAGCAGTTCGTGGGACAGACCTAATTCACCCCTCCACTTT. The chain combines TRBV6-5 with TRBJ1-6; TRBD1 aligns across 7 bases. Germline CDR1 and CDR2: MNHEY and SVGAGI. V was pared by 4 bases and J by 6 bases, with 6 bases of the junction left unmatched. This CDR3 is 15 amino acids long.

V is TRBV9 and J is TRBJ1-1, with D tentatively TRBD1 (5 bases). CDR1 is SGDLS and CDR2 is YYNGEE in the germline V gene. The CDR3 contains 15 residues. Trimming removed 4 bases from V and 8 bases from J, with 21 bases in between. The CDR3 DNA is TGTGCCAGCAGCATCTCCCGGGACGCCTATGCAGAAGCTTTCTTT. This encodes CASSISRDAYAEAFF.